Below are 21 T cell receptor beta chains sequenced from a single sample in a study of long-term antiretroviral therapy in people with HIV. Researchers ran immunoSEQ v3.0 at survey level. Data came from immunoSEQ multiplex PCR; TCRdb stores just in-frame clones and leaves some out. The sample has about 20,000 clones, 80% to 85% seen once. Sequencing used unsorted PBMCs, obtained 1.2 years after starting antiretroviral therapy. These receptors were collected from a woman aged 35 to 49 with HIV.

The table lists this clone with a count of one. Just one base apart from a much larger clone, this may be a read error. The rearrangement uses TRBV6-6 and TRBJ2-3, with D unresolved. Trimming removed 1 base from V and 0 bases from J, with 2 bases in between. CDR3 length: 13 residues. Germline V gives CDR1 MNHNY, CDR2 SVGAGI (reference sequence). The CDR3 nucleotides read TGTGCCAGCAGTTACTACAGCACAGATACGCAGTATTTT. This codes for CASSYYSTDTQYF.

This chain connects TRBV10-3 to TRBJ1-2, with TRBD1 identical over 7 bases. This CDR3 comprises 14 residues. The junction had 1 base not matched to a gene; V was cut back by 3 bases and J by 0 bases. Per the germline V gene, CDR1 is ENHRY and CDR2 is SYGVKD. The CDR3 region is CAISDQGANYGYTF. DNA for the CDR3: TGTGCCATCAGTGATCAGGGGGCTAACTATGGCTACACCTTC.

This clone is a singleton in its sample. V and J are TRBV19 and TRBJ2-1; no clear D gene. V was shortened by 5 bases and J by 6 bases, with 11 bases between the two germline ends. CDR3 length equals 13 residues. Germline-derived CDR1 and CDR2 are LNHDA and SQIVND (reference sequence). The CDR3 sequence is CASSYGSVNEQFF. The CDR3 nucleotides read TGTGCCAGTAGTTATGGTAGTGTCAATGAGCAGTTCTTC.

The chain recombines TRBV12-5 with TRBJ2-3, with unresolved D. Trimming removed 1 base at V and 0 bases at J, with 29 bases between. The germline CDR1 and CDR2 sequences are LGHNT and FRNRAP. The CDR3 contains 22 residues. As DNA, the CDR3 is TGTGCTAGTGGTTTGGAATGGAGACCCGACACAGCGCATTTGCGTAGCACAGATACGCAGTATTTT. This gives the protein CASGLEWRPDTAHLRSTDTQYF.

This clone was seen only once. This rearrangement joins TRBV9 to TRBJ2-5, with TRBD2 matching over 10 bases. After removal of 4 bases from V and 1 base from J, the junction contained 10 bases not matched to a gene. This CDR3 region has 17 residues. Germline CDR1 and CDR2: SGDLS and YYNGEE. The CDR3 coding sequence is TGTGCCAGCAGCTATGGGGTAGCGGGAGGAATCCAAGAGACCCAGTACTTC. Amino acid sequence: CASSYGVAGGIQETQYF.

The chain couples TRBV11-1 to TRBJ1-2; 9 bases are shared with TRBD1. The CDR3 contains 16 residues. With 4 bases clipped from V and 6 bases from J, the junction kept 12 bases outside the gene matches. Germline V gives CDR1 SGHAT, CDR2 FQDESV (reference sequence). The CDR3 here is CASSSRRDRDSDGYTF. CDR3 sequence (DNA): TGTGCCAGCAGCTCCCGCCGGGACAGGGACTCTGATGGCTACACCTTC.

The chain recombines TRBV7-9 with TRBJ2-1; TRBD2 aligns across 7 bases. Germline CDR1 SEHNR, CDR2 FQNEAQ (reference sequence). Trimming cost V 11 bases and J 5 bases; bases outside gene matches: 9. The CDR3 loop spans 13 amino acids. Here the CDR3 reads CAPGGSTNNEQFF. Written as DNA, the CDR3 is TGTGCCCCAGGCGGGAGTACTAACAATGAGCAGTTCTTC.

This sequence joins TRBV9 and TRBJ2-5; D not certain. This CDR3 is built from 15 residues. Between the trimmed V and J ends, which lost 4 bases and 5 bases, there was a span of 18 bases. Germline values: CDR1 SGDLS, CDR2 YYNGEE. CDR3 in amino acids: CASSPAPTGWETQYF. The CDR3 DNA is TGTGCCAGCAGCCCCGCTCCCACGGGTTGGGAGACCCAGTACTTC. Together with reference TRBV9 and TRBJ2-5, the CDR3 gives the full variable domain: DSGVTQTPKHLITATGQRVTLRCSPRSGDLSVYWYQQSLDQGLQFLIQYYNGEERAKGNILERFSAQQFPDLHSELNLSSLELGDSALYFCASSPAPTGWETQYFGPGTRLLVL.

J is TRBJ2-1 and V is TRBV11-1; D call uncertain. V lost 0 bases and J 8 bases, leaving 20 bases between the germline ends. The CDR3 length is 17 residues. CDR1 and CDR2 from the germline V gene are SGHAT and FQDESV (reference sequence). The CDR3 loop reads CASSLAPMLFGIDEQFF. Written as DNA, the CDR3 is TGTGCCAGCAGCTTAGCCCCTATGTTGTTCGGTATCGATGAGCAGTTCTTC.

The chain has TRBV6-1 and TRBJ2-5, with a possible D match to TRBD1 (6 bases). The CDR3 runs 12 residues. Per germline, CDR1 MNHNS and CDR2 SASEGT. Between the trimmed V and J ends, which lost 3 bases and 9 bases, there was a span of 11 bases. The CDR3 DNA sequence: TGTGCCAGCAGTGATTCCCAGGGGCCCCAGTACTTC. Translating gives CASSDSQGPQYF.

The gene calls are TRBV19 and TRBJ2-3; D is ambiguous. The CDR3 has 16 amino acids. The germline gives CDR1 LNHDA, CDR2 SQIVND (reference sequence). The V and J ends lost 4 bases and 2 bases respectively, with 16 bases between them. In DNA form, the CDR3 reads TGTGCCAGTAGTACTCTAGGCGACACCCCCACAGATACGCAGTATTTT. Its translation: CASSTLGDTPTDTQYF.

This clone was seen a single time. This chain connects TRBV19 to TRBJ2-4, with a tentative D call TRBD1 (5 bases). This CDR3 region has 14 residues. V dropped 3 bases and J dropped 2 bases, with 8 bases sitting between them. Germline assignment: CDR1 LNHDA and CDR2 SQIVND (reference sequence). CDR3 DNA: TGTGCCAGTAGTATCCGACAGCCCAAAAACATTCAGTACTTC. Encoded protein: CASSIRQPKNIQYF.

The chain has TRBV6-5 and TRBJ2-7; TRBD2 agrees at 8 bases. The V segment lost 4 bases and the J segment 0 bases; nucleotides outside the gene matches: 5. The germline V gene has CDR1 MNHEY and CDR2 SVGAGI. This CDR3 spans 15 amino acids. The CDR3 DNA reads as TGTGCCAGCAGTTTTAGCGGGGCGAACTCCTACGAGCAGTACTTC. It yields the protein CASSFSGANSYEQYF.

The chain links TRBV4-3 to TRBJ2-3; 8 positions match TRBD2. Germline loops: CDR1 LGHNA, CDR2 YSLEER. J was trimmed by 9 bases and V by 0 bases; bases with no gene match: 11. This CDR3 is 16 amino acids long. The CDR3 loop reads CASSQDLLAGTATQYF. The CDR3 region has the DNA TGCGCCAGCAGCCAAGATTTGCTAGCGGGTACGGCGACGCAGTATTTT.

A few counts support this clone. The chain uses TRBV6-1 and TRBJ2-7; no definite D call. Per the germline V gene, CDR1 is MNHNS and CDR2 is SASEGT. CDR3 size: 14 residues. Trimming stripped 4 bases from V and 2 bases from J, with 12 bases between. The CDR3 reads CASSVSETAYEQYF. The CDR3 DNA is TGTGCCAGCAGTGTCTCCGAAACGGCCTACGAGCAGTACTTC.

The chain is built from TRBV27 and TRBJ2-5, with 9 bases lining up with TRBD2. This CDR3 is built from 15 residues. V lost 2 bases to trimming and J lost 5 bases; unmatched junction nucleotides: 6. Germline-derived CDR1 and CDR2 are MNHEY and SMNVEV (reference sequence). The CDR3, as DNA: TGTGCCAGCAGTTTACTAGCGGGACGGTATGAGACCCAGTACTTC. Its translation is CASSLLAGRYETQYF.

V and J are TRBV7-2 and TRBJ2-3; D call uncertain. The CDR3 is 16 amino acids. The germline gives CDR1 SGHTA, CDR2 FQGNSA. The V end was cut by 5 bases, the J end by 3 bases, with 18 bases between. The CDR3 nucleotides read TGTGCCAGCAGCGCACACTTGGCCGAGGCAACAGATACGCAGTATTTT. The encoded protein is CASSAHLAEATDTQYF.

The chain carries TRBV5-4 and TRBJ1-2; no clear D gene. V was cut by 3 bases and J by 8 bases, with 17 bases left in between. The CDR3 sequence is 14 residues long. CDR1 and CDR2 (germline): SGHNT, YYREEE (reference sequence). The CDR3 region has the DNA TGTGCCAGCAGCTACCAGACAACGGAAGACGGCTACACCTTC. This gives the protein CASSYQTTEDGYTF.

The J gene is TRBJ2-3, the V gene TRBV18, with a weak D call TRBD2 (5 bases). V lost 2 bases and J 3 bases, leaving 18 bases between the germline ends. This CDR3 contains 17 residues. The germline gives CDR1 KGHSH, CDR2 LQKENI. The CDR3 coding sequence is TGTGCCAGCTCACCAGCTGTGGGGAGCGGTGGAACAGATACGCAGTATTTT. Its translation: CASSPAVGSGGTDTQYF.

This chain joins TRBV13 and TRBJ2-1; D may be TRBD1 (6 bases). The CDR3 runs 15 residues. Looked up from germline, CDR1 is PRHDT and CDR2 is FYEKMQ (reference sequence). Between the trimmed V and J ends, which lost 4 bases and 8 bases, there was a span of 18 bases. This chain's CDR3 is CASSSNRELADEQFF. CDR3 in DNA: TGTGCCAGCAGCTCGAACAGGGAGTTAGCCGATGAGCAGTTCTTC.

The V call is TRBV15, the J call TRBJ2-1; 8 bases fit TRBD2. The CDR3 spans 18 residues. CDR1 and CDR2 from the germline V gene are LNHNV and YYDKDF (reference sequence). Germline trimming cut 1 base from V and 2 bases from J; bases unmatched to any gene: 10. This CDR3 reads CATSRARELAAPYNEQFF. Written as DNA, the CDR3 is TGTGCCACCAGCAGAGCGAGAGAACTAGCGGCTCCCTACAATGAGCAGTTCTTC.